What follows are 4 T cell receptor beta chains derived from one specimen sequenced in a study of shared T cell receptors in the human thymus. The method was immunoSEQ multiplex PCR; TCRdb's version includes in-frame clones alone and lacks a portion of them. The sample includes tens of thousands of clones, nearly 95% seen only once; the top ten take 0.03% to 0.04%. Sequencing was carried out using thymocytes. The receptors were sampled from a human donor.

The chain carries TRBV28 and TRBJ1-1; 8 nucleotides agree with TRBD1. The CDR3 is 16 amino acids. With V trimmed by 3 bases and J by 5 bases, 11 bases remained unmatched. Germline-derived CDR1 and CDR2 are MDHEN and SYDVKM. The CDR3: CASSFFADRVETEAFF. The CDR3 bases are TGTGCCAGCAGTTTTTTCGCGGACAGGGTTGAAACTGAAGCTTTCTTT.

In DNA, the CDR3 is TGTGCCAGTAGTATAGGAGGACTAGCGGGGGGGCGAAAAGCTGACAATGAGCAGTTCTTC. It specifies CASSIGGLAGGRKADNEQFF. V usage is TRBV19 and J usage is TRBJ2-1, with 15 bases matching TRBD2. V trimming: 1 base; J trimming: 5 bases; junction bases outside the gene matches: 12. Looked up from germline, CDR1 is LNHDA and CDR2 is SQIVND (reference sequence). There are 20 residues in the CDR3.

V is TRBV7-2 and J is TRBJ1-2; tentatively, D is TRBD1 (5 bases). The CDR3 extends over 17 amino acids. Germline CDR1 is SGHTA and CDR2 is FQGNSA. Between the trimmed V and J ends, which lost 5 bases and 4 bases, there was a span of 23 bases. CDR3 coding DNA: TGTGCCAGCAGCCATAGGGGCTCTAATCGCCGCCGCTATGGCTACACCTTC. Translating it yields CASSHRGSNRRRYGYTF.

The gene calls are TRBV7-9 and TRBJ1-1; tentative D call: TRBD1 (5 bases). Deletions cut 1 base from V and 3 bases from J, with 9 bases between. The CDR3 has 14 residues. Germline V CDR1 and CDR2: SEHNR, FQNEAQ (reference sequence). CDR3 in amino acids: CASSLVLGDTEAFF. The CDR3 region has the DNA TGTGCCAGCAGCTTAGTTTTGGGGGACACTGAAGCTTTCTTT.